The 30 T cell receptor beta chains presented below share a single source sample, sequenced in a study of cytomegalovirus exposure and HLA in healthy donors. PCR used 60 Vbeta primers and 13 Jbeta primers. The data were produced by immunoSEQ multiplex PCR, yet TCRdb's version contains in-frame clones alone and is incomplete. The repertoire holds 200,000 to 250,000 clones, with 77% as singletons. Sequencing used PBMCs. The receptor source for this set is a woman in her sixties or seventies in good health and CMV-seropositive.

V gene TRBV19 combines with J gene TRBJ2-3, with TRBD2 matching 9 bases. This CDR3 spans 13 amino acids. The junction had 3 bases not matched to a gene; V was cut back by 5 bases and J by 6 bases. The germline V gene encodes CDR1 LNHDA and CDR2 SQIVND (reference sequence). The CDR3 DNA follows: TGTGCCAGTAGTGGGGCGGGAGGGGATACGCAGTATTTT. As protein: CASSGAGGDTQYF.

The chain combines TRBV5-6 with TRBJ1-4; TRBD1 is a possible D gene (6 bases). Looked up from germline, CDR1 is SGHDT and CDR2 is YYEEEE. Deletions cut 4 bases from V and 5 bases from J, with 12 bases between. The CDR3 runs to 14 residues. In DNA, the CDR3 is TGTGCCAGCAGCCCAGGGGTCGGGAATGAAAAACTGTTTTTT. It codes for CASSPGVGNEKLFF. Full variable domain (missing parts from reference TRBV5-6 and TRBJ1-4): DAGVTQSPTHLIKTRGQQVTLRCSPKSGHDTVSWYQQALGQGPQFIFQYYEEEERQRGNFPDRFSGHQFPNYSSELNVNALLLGDSALYLCASSPGVGNEKLFFGSGTQLSVL.

This clone was observed a few times. The gene calls are TRBV7-2 and TRBJ2-3; D perhaps matches TRBD1 (6 bases). The CDR3 is 14 residues long. Between the trimmed V and J ends, which lost 5 bases and 0 bases, there was a span of 9 bases. CDR1 is SGHTA and CDR2 is FQGNSA in the germline V gene. CDR3 coding DNA: TGTGCCAGCAGCCCAGGGGCTAGCACAGATACGCAGTATTTT. The encoded protein is CASSPGASTDTQYF.

The chain links TRBV5-1 to TRBJ1-5, with TRBD1 matching over 8 bases. The V segment lost 0 bases and the J segment 6 bases; nucleotides outside the gene matches: 5. CDR1 SGHRS and CDR2 YFSETQ come from the germline V gene. The CDR3 is 15 amino acids. CDR3 nucleotides: TGCGCCAGCAGCTTGGGACAGGGGAATACTCAGCCCCAGCATTTT. Translated: CASSLGQGNTQPQHF.

This clone was detected only a few times. The chain is built from TRBV30 and TRBJ2-7, with 9 bases lining up with TRBD1. The J segment lost 3 bases and the V segment lost 2 bases, leaving 17 bases of the junction unmatched. From germline, CDR1 is GTSNPN and CDR2 SVGIG (reference sequence). The CDR3 extends over 18 amino acids. In nucleotides, the CDR3 is TGTGCCTGGAGTCCCCCTCACGCTTTGACAGGGGGGGTCTACGAGCAGTACTTC. Protein product: CAWSPPHALTGGVYEQYF.

The V and J genes are TRBV5-1 and TRBJ1-2; 7 bases fit TRBD1. The germline V gene encodes CDR1 SGHRS and CDR2 YFSETQ. The V segment lost 4 bases and the J segment 4 bases; nucleotides outside the gene matches: 7. The CDR3 runs to 14 residues. In nucleotides, the CDR3 is TGCGCCAGCAGCCCTCAGACAGGGACCTATGGCTACACCTTC. Protein product: CASSPQTGTYGYTF.

The chain recombines TRBV5-4 with TRBJ2-5; tentative D call: TRBD2 (6 bases). This CDR3 region has 17 residues. CDR1 and CDR2 (germline): SGHNT, YYREEE (reference sequence). V was clipped by 0 bases and J by 4 bases, with 19 bases between them. CDR3 sequence reads: CASSLGFGSGKGETQYF. The CDR3 DNA follows: TGTGCCAGCAGCTTGGGGTTTGGTAGCGGAAAGGGAGAGACCCAGTACTTC.

This clone was seen only a few times. The same CDR3 can be traced to other DNA sequences in this sample. The V call is TRBV7-8, the J call TRBJ2-7, with TRBD1 as a possible D gene (5 bases). The germline V gene has CDR1 SGHVS and CDR2 FQNEAQ. Deletions cut 6 bases from V and 2 bases from J, with 11 bases between. This CDR3 contains 13 residues. This CDR3 is CASRSGPAYEQYF. The CDR3 DNA sequence: TGTGCCAGCAGGTCAGGGCCGGCCTACGAGCAGTACTTC.

The chain recombines TRBV6-5 with TRBJ2-3, with 9 bases matching TRBD2. This CDR3 has 15 amino acids. Per the germline V gene, CDR1 is MNHEY and CDR2 is SVGAGI. With V trimmed by 4 bases and J by 7 bases, 9 bases remained unmatched. The DNA for the CDR3 is TGTGCCAGCAGTTCCGGCGGGAGGGCCCGAAATACGCAGTATTTT. It specifies CASSSGGRARNTQYF.

This clone was found a few times. This chain joins TRBV28 and TRBJ1-1, with 9 positions matching TRBD1. CDR1 is MDHEN and CDR2 is SYDVKM in the germline V gene. The CDR3 has 15 residues. The V gene end was trimmed by 6 bases and the J gene end by 2 bases; junction bases not matched to a gene: 7. The CDR3 loop reads CASRSTGGPNTEAFF. Written as DNA, the CDR3 is TGTGCCAGCAGGTCTACAGGGGGCCCAAACACTGAAGCTTTCTTT.

This rearrangement joins TRBV7-8 to TRBJ2-3; a weak D match, TRBD1 (6 bases). The germline gives CDR1 SGHVS, CDR2 FQNEAQ. Trimming took off 5 bases at V and 1 base at J, with 16 bases between the two ends. The CDR3 contains 16 residues. CDR3 sequence (DNA): TGTGCCAGCAGCGCCAGGGGCGGGTCGGGCACAGATACGCAGTATTTT. This sequence encodes CASSARGGSGTDTQYF.

The V and J genes are TRBV28 and TRBJ2-7, with D hard to call. Trimming took 1 base from V and 2 from J, leaving 6 bases between them. Germline values: CDR1 MDHEN, CDR2 SYDVKM. CDR3 size: 13 residues. CDR3 DNA: TGTGCCAGCAGTTTATCCAATGCCTACGAGCAGTACTTC. This codes for CASSLSNAYEQYF.

The CDR3 nucleotides read TGTGCCAGCAGAGCTTGGACGGGGAGTGGTTATGGCTACACCTTC. Its translation: CASRAWTGSGYGYTF. The V and J genes are TRBV6-1 and TRBJ1-2; no reliable D call. In germline, CDR1 is MNHNS, CDR2 SASEGT. The ends were cut back, 6 bases at V and 5 bases at J, with 19 bases in the middle. CDR3 size: 15 residues.

The gene calls are TRBV27 and TRBJ1-5; a weak D match, TRBD1 (6 bases). The V and J ends lost 8 bases and 0 bases respectively, with 20 bases between them. The CDR3 totals 17 residues. Germline values: CDR1 MNHEY, CDR2 SMNVEV (reference sequence). The CDR3 DNA is TGTGCCAGCTCCCCCACCGGGACAAGTTTTAGCAATCAGCCCCAGCATTTT. Protein: CASSPTGTSFSNQPQHF.

This rearrangement joins TRBV2 to TRBJ1-4; D is unclear. Germline CDR1 is SNHLY and CDR2 is FYNNEI. This CDR3 has 15 residues. The V gene lost 0 bases and the J gene lost 3 bases, with 8 bases spanning the gap. CDR3 bases: TGTGCCAGCAGTGAAGCGCGGTTGGCTAATGAAAAACTGTTTTTT. As protein: CASSEARLANEKLFF.

This chain links TRBV7-2 with TRBJ1-2; 7 bases are shared with TRBD1. The CDR3 totals 13 residues. Looked up from germline, CDR1 is SGHTA and CDR2 is FQGNSA. Germline trimming cut 5 bases from V and 5 bases from J; bases unmatched to any gene: 5. CDR3 amino acids: CASSRDSIYGYTF. The CDR3 nucleotides are TGTGCCAGCAGCCGGGACAGTATTTATGGCTACACCTTC. Drawing the rest from reference TRBV7-2 and TRBJ1-2, the complete variable domain is GAGVSQSPSNKVTEKGKDVELRCDPISGHTALYWYRQSLGQGLEFLIYFQGNSAPDKSGLPSDRFSAERTGGSVSTLTIQRTQQEDSAVYLCASSRDSIYGYTFGSGTRLTVV.

The J gene is TRBJ2-7, the V gene TRBV6-6; D possibly corresponds to TRBD2 (5 bases). The CDR3 has 12 amino acids. V lost 4 bases, J lost 3 bases, and 7 bases lay in between. Looked up from germline, CDR1 is MNHNY and CDR2 is SVGAGI (reference sequence). CDR3: CASSLAHYEQYF. The CDR3 bases are TGTGCCAGCAGTTTAGCGCACTACGAGCAGTACTTC.

This chain connects TRBV7-4 to TRBJ1-2; D might be TRBD1 (6 bases). V was clipped by 6 bases and J by 6 bases, with 14 bases between them. Looked up from germline, CDR1 is SGHVT and CDR2 is SQSDAQ. The CDR3 runs to 13 residues. The chain's CDR3 is CASSLTGSDGYTF. The DNA of the CDR3 is TGTGCCAGCAGTCTTACAGGGTCTGATGGCTACACCTTC.

The J gene is TRBJ1-2, the V gene TRBV7-9, with 9 bases matching TRBD1. The CDR3 consists of 15 residues. V shed 3 bases and J 2 bases; nucleotides not matched to a gene: 4. Germline V gene lookup returns CDR1 SEHNR and CDR2 FQNEAQ (reference sequence). CDR3 sequence (DNA): TGTGCCAGCAGCTTGACAGGGGGGGCAAACTATGGCTACACCTTC. It codes for CASSLTGGANYGYTF.

The V and J genes are TRBV2 and TRBJ1-5; no definite D call. The germline V gene encodes CDR1 SNHLY and CDR2 FYNNEI. The germline V and J ends were trimmed by 2 bases and 9 bases, with 14 bases remaining between them. The CDR3 is 14 amino acids. This CDR3 is CASSEYTAGGPQHF. DNA for the CDR3: TGTGCCAGCAGTGAATACACGGCGGGCGGGCCCCAGCATTTT.

The CDR3 loop is CASSFLTGTSYEQYF. In nucleotides, the CDR3 is TGTGCCAGCAGCTTCTTAACCGGGACAAGCTACGAGCAGTACTTC. This chain joins TRBV11-1 and TRBJ2-7; D perhaps matches TRBD1 (6 bases). This CDR3 has 15 residues. V was cut by 3 bases and J by 3 bases, with 15 bases left in between. Germline V gene sequence: CDR1 SGHAT, CDR2 FQDESV (reference sequence). The variable domain in full, completed from reference TRBV11-1 and TRBJ2-7, reads EAEVAQSPRYKITEKSQAVAFWCDPISGHATLYWYRQILGQGPELLVQFQDESVVDDSQLPKDRFSAERLKGVDSTLKIQPAELGDSAMYLCASSFLTGTSYEQYFGPGTRLTVT.

The V call is TRBV5-1, the J call TRBJ2-3; 14 bases are shared with TRBD2. CDR3 length: 16 amino acids. The V gene's germline CDR1 is SGHRS and CDR2 YFSETQ. V was clipped by 4 bases and J by 4 bases; unmatched bases: 5. The CDR3 region is CASSPGLAGAADTQYF. As DNA, the CDR3 is TGCGCCAGCAGCCCGGGACTAGCGGGAGCGGCAGATACGCAGTATTTT.

This clone occurred a few times. The chain joins TRBV5-6 to TRBJ2-5; D unresolved. Germline V gives CDR1 SGHDT, CDR2 YYEEEE. The CDR3 length is 13 residues. Trimming removed 7 bases at V and 4 bases at J, with 14 bases between. The CDR3 is CASAIMGPETQYF. In DNA form, the CDR3 reads TGTGCCAGCGCTATCATGGGCCCAGAGACCCAGTACTTC.

The chain has TRBV12-5 and TRBJ2-7; D is perhaps TRBD1 (6 bases). The CDR3 loop spans 13 amino acids. Trimming removed 6 bases from V and 4 bases from J, with 13 bases in between. Germline CDR1 and CDR2: LGHNT and FRNRAP. Written as DNA, the CDR3 is TGTGCTAGTGGCCGCGGACAGCCTTACGAGCAGTACTTC. Translating gives CASGRGQPYEQYF.

The rearrangement uses TRBV19 and TRBJ1-4, with TRBD1 matching over 10 bases. The CDR3 covers 16 residues. From germline, CDR1 is LNHDA and CDR2 SQIVND (reference sequence). The junction had 11 bases not matched to a gene; V was cut back by 3 bases and J by 10 bases. CDR3 DNA sequence: TGTGCCAGTAGTATGAAACCGGGACAGGGGTTAGGAAAACTGTTTTTT. Its protein is CASSMKPGQGLGKLFF.

The chain employs TRBV9 and TRBJ1-3; the D gene is possibly TRBD1 (6 bases). V dropped 1 base and J dropped 3 bases, with 8 bases sitting between them. This CDR3 spans 14 amino acids. Germline values: CDR1 SGDLS, CDR2 YYNGEE. CDR3: CASSVQGFGNTIYF. The CDR3 bases are TGTGCCAGCAGCGTACAGGGGTTTGGAAACACCATATATTTT.

V gene TRBV5-6 combines with J gene TRBJ2-7; 10 bases are shared with TRBD2. Trimming at V came to 0 bases and at J to 3 bases, leaving 0 bases not matched to a gene. Germline CDR1 is SGHDT and CDR2 is YYEEEE. The CDR3 is made up of 14 amino acids. CDR3 sequence reads: CASSLASGSYEQYF. The CDR3 bases are TGTGCCAGCAGCTTGGCTAGCGGGAGCTACGAGCAGTACTTC.

CDR3 sequence (DNA): TGTGCCAGCTCAGCCGCCAGCGGGTCTACCTACGAGCAGTACTTC. Its protein is CASSAASGSTYEQYF. This chain links TRBV18 with TRBJ2-7; a weak D match, TRBD2 (6 bases). The ends were cut back, 5 bases at V and 2 bases at J, with 16 bases in the middle. This CDR3 contains 15 residues. Germline CDR1 KGHSH, CDR2 LQKENI.

The genes are TRBV7-2 and TRBJ2-7, with a possible D match to TRBD2 (7 bases). Germline values: CDR1 SGHTA, CDR2 FQGNSA. The CDR3 extends over 15 amino acids. V lost 5 bases to trimming and J lost 2 bases, with 16 bases between them. As DNA, the CDR3 is TGTGCCAGCAGCGCCATGGGGGGGGCGACCTACGAGCAGTACTTC. The encoded protein is CASSAMGGATYEQYF.

In this sample, this clone turned up a few times. The chain employs TRBV14 and TRBJ2-3, with D tentatively TRBD2 (5 bases). Trimming left V 4 bases short and J 3 bases short, with 8 bases between. The germline V gene encodes CDR1 SGHDN and CDR2 FVKESK. The CDR3 length is 13 residues. CDR3 nucleotides: TGTGCCAGCAGCCCTAGACTAACAGATACGCAGTATTTT. Its protein product is CASSPRLTDTQYF.